Below, 20 T cell receptor beta chains from the same sample are listed, as sequenced in a study of blood T cells in healthy people across ages. The use of a sample-barcoded 5' primer and a J-beta primer mix characterized a second PCR of roughly 6 to 11 cycles. TCRdb independently ran MiXCR on the 5' RACE reads; one entry per CDR3 protein. This sample has fewer than 2,000,000 distinct CDR3 sequences; around 42% occur once, and the top ten carry approximately 22%. Sequencing used blood. These receptors all stem from a human donor in good health.

This clonotype was counted only a few times. The V gene is TRBV9, the J gene TRBJ1-3; the D gene is possibly TRBD1 (5 bases). The germline CDR1 and CDR2 sequences are SGDLS and YYNGEE. The V end was cut by 3 bases, the J end by 4 bases, with 11 bases between. CDR3 length equals 14 residues. This chain's CDR3 is CASSEGALGNTIYF. CDR3 DNA: TGTGCCAGCAGCGAAGGGGCGTTAGGAAACACCATATATTTT.

The V gene is TRBV5-1, the J gene TRBJ1-6, with 8 bases identical to TRBD1. Germline V lookup: CDR1 SGHRS, CDR2 YFSETQ. This CDR3 has 15 residues. After removal of 4 bases from V and 10 bases from J, the junction contained 10 bases not matched to a gene. The CDR3 region is CASSEKTGADSPLHF. CDR3 bases: TGCGCCAGCAGCGAAAAGACAGGGGCGGACTCACCCCTCCACTTT.

This chain joins TRBV27 and TRBJ2-5; 7 bases are shared with TRBD1. The J call could be wrong; TRBJ2-7 is a better fit for the DNA end. This CDR3 comprises 17 residues. The germline gives CDR1 MNHEY, CDR2 SMNVEV (reference sequence). This CDR3 reads CASSLRQDGTASYEQYF. DNA of the CDR3: TGTGCCAGCAGTTTACGGCAAGACGGGACAGCGTCCTACGAGCAGTACTTC.

This rearrangement joins TRBV6-1 to TRBJ1-5; 9 bases line up with TRBD1. The CDR3 covers 15 residues. With 5 bases clipped from V and 5 bases from J, the junction kept 7 bases outside the gene matches. Germline CDR1 and CDR2: MNHNS and SASEGT. The CDR3 protein is CASSPKGQGDQPQHF. CDR3 nucleotides: TGTGCCAGCAGTCCTAAGGGACAGGGCGATCAGCCCCAGCATTTT.

This clonotype was seen only a few times. V gene TRBV12-3 or TRBV12-4 combines with J gene TRBJ1-2, with unresolved D. The CDR3 spans 14 residues. Trimming pared 0 bases from V and 8 bases from J, leaving 13 bases between. The CDR3, as DNA: TGTGCCAGCAGTTTAGCGGACGGAATCATGGGCTACACCTTC. This encodes CASSLADGIMGYTF.

This sequence joins TRBV20-1 and TRBJ2-5; 9 bases fit TRBD2. The DNA end is more similar to TRBJ2-1, so the J call may be wrong. Germline V gives CDR1 DFQATT, CDR2 SNEGSKA (reference sequence). The length of the CDR3 is 14 residues. CDR3 in amino acids: CSARSGGYQETQFF. CDR3 coding DNA: TGCAGTGCTAGGAGCGGGGGGTACCAAGAGACCCAGTTCTTC.

This sequence joins TRBV12-3 or TRBV12-4 and TRBJ1-1; TRBD1 matches at 7 bases. J lost 9 bases, V lost 5 bases, and 6 bases had no gene match. The CDR3 runs 12 residues. The chain's CDR3 is CASSADRVKAFF. The CDR3, as DNA: TGTGCCAGCAGTGCAGACAGGGTTAAAGCTTTCTTT.

This clonotype has just a few counts. The rearrangement links TRBV4-2 to TRBJ2-7; 8 bases agree with TRBD2. Germline V gives CDR1 LGHNA, CDR2 YNFKEQ. V lost 0 bases and J lost 4; bases outside the gene matches: 5. This CDR3 is built from 15 residues. CDR3 sequence: CASSQDLQRGYEQYF. The CDR3, as DNA: TGTGCCAGCAGCCAAGATCTCCAGCGGGGGTACGAGCAGTACTTC.

This clonotype has just a few counts. The chain is built from TRBV29-1 and TRBJ2-7, with D maybe TRBD2 (5 bases). CDR1 and CDR2 (germline): SQVTM, ANQGSEA. The CDR3 spans 13 residues. The ends were cut back, 0 bases at V and 3 bases at J, with 9 bases in the middle. CDR3: CSVEDERGYEQYF. CDR3 coding DNA: TGCAGCGTTGAAGATGAACGGGGCTACGAGCAGTACTTC.

In regard to this clonotype: Compared with germline, one end of the junction differs, possibly owing to a read error. This chain uses TRBV20-1 with TRBJ2-7, with a weak D call TRBD2 (5 bases). The CDR3 covers 11 residues. CDR1 and CDR2 from the germline V gene are DFQATT and SNEGSKA (reference sequence). The CDR3 nucleotides read TGCAGTGAGAGGGTTTCCTACGAGCGGTACTTC. The encoded protein is CSERVSYERYF.

This clonotype showed up many times. V is TRBV20-1 and J is TRBJ2-1, with TRBD2 matching over 8 bases. The germline gives CDR1 DFQATT, CDR2 SNEGSKA (reference sequence). The CDR3 contains 16 residues. Losses at the gene ends were 3 bases for V and 5 bases for J; bases not matched to a gene: 12. The CDR3 region has the DNA TGCAGTGCTAGTGATTGGATAGCGGGGTTGGACAATGAGCAGTTCTTC. It is translated as CSASDWIAGLDNEQFF.

On this clonotype itself: Relative to the germline gene, one junction end is altered; a read error may explain this. This rearrangement joins TRBV12-3 or TRBV12-4 to TRBJ2-6, with 7 bases that match TRBD1. This CDR3 spans 17 amino acids. Here the CDR3 reads CASRRTGQYSGANVRTF. CDR3 DNA: TGTGCCAGCAGGAGGACGGGACAGTACTCTGGGGCCAACGTCCGGACTTTC.

J is TRBJ1-1 and V is TRBV9; 9 nucleotides agree with TRBD1. Losses at the gene ends were 0 bases for V and 4 bases for J; bases not matched to a gene: 4. The CDR3 spans 15 residues. Germline CDR1 is SGDLS and CDR2 is YYNGEE. For the CDR3, the DNA is TGTGCCAGCAGCGTAGGGGGGACAGGGCGCACTGAAGCTTTCTTT. Its translation is CASSVGGTGRTEAFF.

Only a few counts were recorded for this clonotype. V is TRBV20-1 and J is TRBJ2-7; 14 bases align to TRBD2. Germline values: CDR1 DFQATT, CDR2 SNEGSKA (reference sequence). This CDR3 has 18 amino acids. V shed 2 bases and J 2 bases; nucleotides not matched to a gene: 11. Here the CDR3 reads CSARPGTSGGRGPYEQYF. The CDR3 DNA is TGCAGTGCTAGACCCGGGACTAGCGGGGGTAGGGGCCCCTACGAGCAGTACTTC.

This clonotype came up a few times. The chain uses TRBV7-2 and TRBJ2-1; TRBD1 is a possible D gene (6 bases). The length of the CDR3 is 15 residues. V was clipped by 5 bases and J by 2 bases, with 13 bases between them. In germline, CDR1 is SGHTA, CDR2 FQGNSA. CDR3 residues: CASSQQTGTYNEQFF. For the CDR3, the DNA is TGTGCCAGCAGCCAGCAGACAGGCACCTACAATGAGCAGTTCTTC.

The chain recombines TRBV6-2 or TRBV6-3 with TRBJ1-1, with TRBD1 identical over 9 bases. V was clipped by 7 bases and J by 6 bases; unmatched bases: 6. The V gene's germline CDR1 is MNHEY and CDR2 SVGEGT. The length of the CDR3 is 13 residues. CDR3 DNA: TGTGCCAGCAACATAGACAGGGGGGCTGAAGCTTTCTTT. Its translation: CASNIDRGAEAFF.

The J gene is TRBJ2-7, the V gene TRBV24-1; 9 bases align to TRBD2. The V gene's germline CDR1 is KGHDR and CDR2 SFDVKD. This CDR3 region has 14 residues. V shed 5 bases and J 1 base; nucleotides not matched to a gene: 2. The CDR3 spells CATSAAGGSYEQYF. CDR3 nucleotides: TGTGCCACCAGTGCAGCGGGGGGATCCTACGAGCAGTACTTC.

This clonotype was recorded only once. This may arise from a read error, as a much more abundant clone is one base away. J is TRBJ2-1 and V is TRBV6-1; 8 nucleotides line up with TRBD1. J lost 13 bases, V lost 6 bases, and 14 bases had no gene match. The CDR3 runs to 14 residues. The germline V gene encodes CDR1 MNHNS and CDR2 SASEGT. CDR3 bases: TGTGCCAGCAGGACCGGGACAGGAGAAGAGACCCAGTTCTTC. It specifies CASRTGTGEETQFF.

This clonotype has just a few counts. The chain combines TRBV29-1 with TRBJ2-7, with 9 bases aligning to TRBD1. CDR3 length equals 14 residues. Germline values: CDR1 SQVTM, CDR2 ANQGSEA. V shed 4 bases and J 2 bases; nucleotides not matched to a gene: 6. The CDR3 coding sequence is TGCAGCGTTGGCCGGCGACAGGGGGCCTACGAGCAGTACTTC. This encodes CSVGRRQGAYEQYF.

This sequence joins TRBV7-8 and TRBJ2-3; perhaps TRBD2 as D (7 bases). The CDR3 covers 13 residues. Trimming stripped 5 bases from V and 7 bases from J, with 13 bases between. Germline CDR1 reads SGHVS; CDR2 reads FQNEAQ. The CDR3 sequence: CASSRGDTNTQYF. Written as DNA, the CDR3 is TGTGCCAGCAGCCGGGGGGACACCAATACGCAGTATTTT.